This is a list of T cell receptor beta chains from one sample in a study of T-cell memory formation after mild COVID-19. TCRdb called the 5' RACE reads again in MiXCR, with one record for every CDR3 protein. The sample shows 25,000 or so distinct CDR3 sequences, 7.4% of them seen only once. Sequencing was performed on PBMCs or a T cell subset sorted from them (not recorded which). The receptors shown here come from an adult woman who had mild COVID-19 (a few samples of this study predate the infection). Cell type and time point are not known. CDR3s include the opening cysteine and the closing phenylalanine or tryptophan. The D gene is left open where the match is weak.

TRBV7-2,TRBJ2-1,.,CASSWARGEQFF
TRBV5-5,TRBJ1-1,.,CASSPPGTVNTEAFF
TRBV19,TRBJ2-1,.,CASSKRDEQFF
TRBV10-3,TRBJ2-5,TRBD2,CATVGGVAGTGETQYF
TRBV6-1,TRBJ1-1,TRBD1,CASSEDSGGVAEAFF
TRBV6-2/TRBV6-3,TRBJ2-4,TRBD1,CASSYRPGGLNIQYF
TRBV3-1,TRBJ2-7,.,CASSQDEDIQSYEQYF
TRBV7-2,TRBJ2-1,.,CASSFGRVEQFF
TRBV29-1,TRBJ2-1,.,CSSIKFGFNNEQFF
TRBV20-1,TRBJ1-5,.,CSAREGNQGNQPQHF
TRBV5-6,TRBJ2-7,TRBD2,CASSQLGLAVQGEQYF
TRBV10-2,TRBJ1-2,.,CASSEEFNYGYTF
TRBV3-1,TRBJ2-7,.,CASSSWLTYEQYF
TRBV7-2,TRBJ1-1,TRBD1,CASRPQGAYTEAFF
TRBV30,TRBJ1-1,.,CAWSRDRGTEAFF
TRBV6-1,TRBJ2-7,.,CASSEARGQGQYF
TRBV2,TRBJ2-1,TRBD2,CASSDGTSGYNEQFF
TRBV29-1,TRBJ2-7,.,CSVAGSGYEQYF
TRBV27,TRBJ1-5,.,CASKLGFGTQPQHF
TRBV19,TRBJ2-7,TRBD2,CASSIQAGPYEQYF
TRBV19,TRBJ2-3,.,CASPLSQEITDTQYF
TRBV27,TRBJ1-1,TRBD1,CASSPAQPTGARAFF
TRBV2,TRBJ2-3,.,CASKLLGTDTQYF
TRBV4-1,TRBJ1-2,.,CASSQEATGYGYTF
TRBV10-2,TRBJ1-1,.,CASREGRLNTEAFF
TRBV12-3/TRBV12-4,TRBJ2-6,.,CASSSGPTRGSGANVLTF
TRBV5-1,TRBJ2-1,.,CASSLAETYNEQFF